This T cell receptor beta chain originates from a study of T cells in Graves' hyperthyroidism and ophthalmopathy. Diagnoses used clinical symptoms, serum thyroxine and TRAb, thyroid ultrasound and orbital computed tomography. For this clonotype: Its antigen is as yet unknown. One end of the junction fails to match germline, which may point to a read error.

RNA transcripts gave rise to amplified TCR beta CDR3 regions. The HTBI set primed first-round TCR CDR3 RT-PCR. TCRdb passed the multiplex PCR reads through MiXCR, listing each CDR3 protein once. The sample holds around 620,000 distinct CDR3 sequences; 15% to 20% are singletons and the top ten take 3% to 4.5%. Study-wide results and caveats: Blood shared most expanded thyroid clonotypes above 0.001.

CDR3 length equals 13 residues. Germline loops: CDR1 PRHDT, CDR2 FYEKMQ (reference sequence). This receptor was identified in a young woman with Graves' hyperthyroidism. The material sequenced was blood. The rearrangement uses TRBV13 and TRBJ2-7, with TRBD2 as a possible D gene (5 bases). DNA of the CDR3: TGTGCCAGCAGCTTCAGGACTGCCTACGAGCGGTACTTC. Amino acid sequence: CASSFRTAYERYF. The entire variable domain, with the rest obtained from reference TRBV13 and TRBJ2-7, is as follows: AAGVIQSPRHLIKEKRETATLKCYPIPRHDTVYWYQQGPGQDPQFLISFYEKMQSDKGSIPDRFSAQQFSDYHSELNMSSLELGDSALYFCASSFRTAYERYFGPGTRLTVT.